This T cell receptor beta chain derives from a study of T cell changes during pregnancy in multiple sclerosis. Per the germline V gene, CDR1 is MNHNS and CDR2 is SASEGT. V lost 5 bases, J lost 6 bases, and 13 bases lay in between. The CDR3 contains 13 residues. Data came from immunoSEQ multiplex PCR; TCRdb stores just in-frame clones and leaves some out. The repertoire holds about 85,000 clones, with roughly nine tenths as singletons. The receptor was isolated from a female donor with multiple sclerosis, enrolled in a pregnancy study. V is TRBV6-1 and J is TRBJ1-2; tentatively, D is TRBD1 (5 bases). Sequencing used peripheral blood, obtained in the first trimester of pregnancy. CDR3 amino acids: CASSRAGDHGYTF. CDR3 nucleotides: TGTGCCAGCAGTCGCGCGGGGGACCATGGCTACACCTTC.